Listed below are T cell receptor beta chains from one sample, sequenced in a study of control samples from healthy donors and cancer patients. Profiling relied on immunoSEQ multiplex PCR, and the TCRdb table lists in-frame clones only, not all of them. The table records approximately 150,000 clones, about 90% of them present only once. The sample comprised blood. The source is a woman between 40 and 50 years old in good health. CDR3s include the opening cysteine and the closing phenylalanine or tryptophan. D genes are given only for firm matches. Expanded clones get a size class; other rows say once, few or many, or leave the size out.

d_call,j_call,clone_size,v_call,cdr3_nt,cdr3_aa
-,TRBJ1-5,-,TRBV15,TGTGCCACCAGCAGAGCTAACAGCTGGGGATATAGCAATCAGCCCCAGCATTTT,CATSRANSWGYSNQPQHF
-,TRBJ1-1,-,TRBV19,TGTGCCAGTAGTATTGTGGGGAGAAAAGCTTTCTTT,CASSIVGRKAFF
TRBD1,TRBJ1-2,-,TRBV6-5,TGTGCCAGCCGGACCCCCGGGACAGGGAACTATGGCTACACCTTC,CASRTPGTGNYGYTF
-,TRBJ1-3,few,TRBV2,-,CASEYVGLRGNTIYF
-,TRBJ1-3,-,TRBV7-9,TGTGCCAGCAGCTTAAGCGCTGGCTCTGGAAACACCATATATTTT,CASSLSAGSGNTIYF
TRBD1,TRBJ1-3,few,TRBV6-6,TGTGCCAGCAGTCACGACAGGACAGGGGTGTTCGGAAACACCATATATTTT,CASSHDRTGVFGNTIYF
-,TRBJ1-5,-,TRBV19,TGTGCCAGTAGTTATCTAAATCAGCCCCAGCATTTT,CASSYLNQPQHF
TRBD2,TRBJ2-2,-,TRBV4-2,TGTGCCAGCAGCCGAGGACTAGCGTACGGCGGGGAGCTGTTTTTT,CASSRGLAYGGELFF
-,TRBJ1-2,-,TRBV12-3/TRBV12-4,TGTGCCAGCACGGACGGGCAGGGCAAGGGCTACACCTTC,CASTDGQGKGYTF
TRBD1,TRBJ1-5,once,TRBV12-5,TGTGCTAGTGGTTTCATCCCGGCGACAGGGGGCAATCAGCCCCAGCATTTT,CASGFIPATGGNQPQHF
TRBD1,TRBJ1-3,-,TRBV11-2,TGTGCCAGCAGCCATTCACCGCAGGGGGCCAGGGGAAACACCATATATTTT,CASSHSPQGARGNTIYF
-,TRBJ2-7,-,TRBV11-2,TGTGCCAGCAGGGAGAGGAACGAGCAGTACTTC,CASRERNEQYF
-,TRBJ1-6,-,TRBV5-5,TGTGCCAGCAGCCGGGACGCACAATTGTCACCCCTCCACTTT,CASSRDAQLSPLHF
TRBD1,TRBJ1-3,-,TRBV24-1,TGTGCCACCAGTCTGGGGACAGGCCGGGTCTCTGGAAACACCATATATTTT,CATSLGTGRVSGNTIYF
-,TRBJ2-7,-,TRBV5-1,TGCGCCAGCAGCTCCGCCACAGGATCCTACGAGCAGTACTTC,CASSSATGSYEQYF
TRBD1,TRBJ1-4,-,TRBV5-1,TGCGCCAGCGGCATGACAGGGGTCCGTGAAAAACTGTTTTTT,CASGMTGVREKLFF
-,TRBJ1-3,-,TRBV10-1,TGCGCCAGCAGTGAGTACGGTCAGCCGAGCTCTGGAAACACCATATATTTT,CASSEYGQPSSGNTIYF
TRBD2,TRBJ2-2,-,TRBV14,TGTGCCAGCAGCCAAATGACTAGCGGGGGTATCGGGGAGCTGTTTTTT,CASSQMTSGGIGELFF
-,TRBJ2-1,-,TRBV3-1/TRBV3-2,TGTGCCAGCAGCCCTTTCATGGCCTACAATGAGCAGTTCTTC,CASSPFMAYNEQFF
TRBD2,TRBJ2-7,-,TRBV4-1,TGCGCCAGCAGCCAAGTCGGCTTCAGTAGCGGGGCCTACGAGCAGTACTTC,CASSQVGFSSGAYEQYF
-,TRBJ1-6,-,TRBV27,TGTGCCAGCGCAACAGGGACTTTATCCTATAATTCACCCCTCCACTTT,CASATGTLSYNSPLHF
TRBD2,TRBJ2-5,-,TRBV6-6,TGTGCCAGCAGTCTAGCGGGGGGGGCCTTCCAAGAGACCCAGTACTTC,CASSLAGGAFQETQYF
TRBD2,TRBJ2-7,-,TRBV4-2,TGTGCCAGCAGCCAGGAACTAGCGACCTACGAGCAGTACTTC,CASSQELATYEQYF
TRBD1,TRBJ1-2,-,TRBV7-6,TGTGCCAGCAGCTTTTCAGGGGGCATGGAAGATGGCTACACCTTC,CASSFSGGMEDGYTF
-,TRBJ1-1,-,TRBV6-2/TRBV6-3,TGTGCCAGCAGTCTCCTAGATTGGGCTGAAGCTTTCTTT,CASSLLDWAEAFF
-,TRBJ1-2,-,TRBV2,TGTGCCAGCAGTGGGCAGGGAACTGACTATGGCTACACCTTC,CASSGQGTDYGYTF
-,TRBJ1-2,-,TRBV18,TGTGCCAGCTCACCTCCTTCAAGGGGGGGTAACTATGGCTACACCTTC,CASSPPSRGGNYGYTF
-,TRBJ1-1,-,TRBV20-1,TGCAGTGCTAGTAATTTTGGGAACACTGAAGCTTTCTTT,CSASNFGNTEAFF
-,TRBJ1-5,-,TRBV18,TGTGCCAGCTCACCCGGGACCCTGGAACCCCAGCATTTT,CASSPGTLEPQHF
-,TRBJ2-1,-,TRBV4-1,TGCGCCAGCAGCCAAGCGAATCTAGGCCTCGCGGAACATGAGCAGTTCTTC,CASSQANLGLAEHEQFF
-,TRBJ1-1,once,TRBV29-1,TGCAGCGTTCAGGGGAGTTTGTTGTTGAACACTGAAGCTTTCTTT,CSVQGSLLLNTEAFF
TRBD1,TRBJ1-1,-,TRBV19,TGTGCCAGTAGTATCGGGACAGGGCTAACTGAAGCTTTCTTT,CASSIGTGLTEAFF
TRBD1,TRBJ2-3,-,TRBV5-6,TGTGCCAGCAGCTGGACAGGGGCAGATACGCAGTATTTT,CASSWTGADTQYF
-,TRBJ2-2,-,TRBV12-3/TRBV12-4,TGTGCCAGCACCTCGGTCGGGGAGCTGTTTTTT,CASTSVGELFF
-,TRBJ1-2,once,TRBV21-1,TGTGCCAGCATCGAATGGGAAGAGAACTATGGCTACACCTTC,CASIEWEENYGYTF
-,TRBJ2-7,-,TRBV28,TGTGCCAGCGGGCGGCGCTCCTACGAGCAGTACTTC,CASGRRSYEQYF
TRBD1,TRBJ1-1,-,TRBV11-2,TGTGCCAGCAGCTTAGGGATTCGACAGGGGTTGAACACTGAAGCTTTCTTT,CASSLGIRQGLNTEAFF
-,TRBJ2-3,-,TRBV4-1,TGCGCCAGCAGCCTGACCAACCAGCCGTCAGATACGCAGTATTTT,CASSLTNQPSDTQYF
-,TRBJ2-1,-,TRBV14,TGTGCCAGCAGCCTCACCCAGGGGACGGTGCAGTTCTTC,CASSLTQGTVQFF
TRBD1,TRBJ1-2,-,TRBV5-6,TGTGCCAGCAGGAAAACAGGGGTGAACTATGGCTACACCTTC,CASRKTGVNYGYTF
-,TRBJ1-2,-,TRBV7-9,TGTGCCAGCAGCTTCCCGCAGGGGAACTATGGCTACACCTTC,CASSFPQGNYGYTF
TRBD2,TRBJ2-2,once,TRBV9,TGTGCCAGCAGCGTAATCATTAGCGGGGGGGCCGACACCGGGGAGCTGTTTTTT,CASSVIISGGADTGELFF
-,TRBJ1-1,-,TRBV7-9,TGTGCCAGCAGCCACACGTTCCTCGAAGCTTTCTTT,CASSHTFLEAFF
TRBD1,TRBJ2-7,-,TRBV6-2/TRBV6-3,TGTGCCAGCAGTTATTTCGGGACAGGGTTCTCTCTGGTGGGTGAGCAGTACTTC,CASSYFGTGFSLVGEQYF